This T cell receptor (beta chain) came from a study of blood T cell repertoires in COVID-19. Across the study: The origin of the acute and convalescent COVID-19 samples was the United States, Italy and Spain. T cells, B-cell-depleted T cells, or PBMCs provided the cDNA or gDNA that served as material.

How the authors handled the data: By means of reference gene primer amplification, nucleated cell counts were estimated. Some clones are missing from TCRdb's copy, which holds only in-frame ones; the method was immunoSEQ multiplex PCR. Clone size and V and J calls were adopted from that table, with D and trimming inferred from the DNA. The sample holds hundreds of thousands of clones, around 85% seen once. This clonotype was obtained from a man aged 45-65 years with active or convalescent COVID-19. Source material: peripheral blood.

The chain's CDR3 is CASSPTVARTSAFSSYNEQFF. CDR3 in DNA: TGTGCCAGTAGCCCAACGGTGGCGAGGACTAGCGCCTTTAGCTCCTACAATGAGCAGTTCTTC. The chain employs TRBV19 and TRBJ2-1, with 9 bases fitting TRBD2. V was clipped by 6 bases and J by 0 bases; unmatched bases: 21. CDR1 is LNHDA and CDR2 is SQIVND in the germline V gene (reference sequence). This CDR3 spans 21 amino acids.